The entry below gives a single T cell receptor (beta chain) sequence along with its context. Its antigen remains unidentified. The germline gene is not matched at one end of the junction; a read error may be the cause. This specimen belongs to a study of Graves' ophthalmopathy and Graves' hyperthyroidism. Hyperthyroidism cases were recent diagnoses of under 2 months' duration in people aged 18 to 65. In germline, CDR1 is SGHTA, CDR2 FQGTGA. CDR3 length: 16 residues. Regarding the study as a whole: Blood was where most expanded thyroid clonotypes above 0.001 frequency also turned up. Using 13 signatures, a model distinguished ophthalmopathy from stable hyperthyroidism, reaching about 90% sensitivity and approximately 80% specificity. The model reached about 66% sensitivity and roughly 72% specificity for predicting ophthalmopathy progression.

TCR beta CDR3 regions were amplified from RNA transcripts. In the first round, RT-PCR was carried out with HTBI primers, and a multiplex PCR formed the second round. In TCRdb, the multiplex PCR reads were re-called with MiXCR into one record per CDR3 protein. The sample carries about 590,000 distinct CDR3 sequences, less than 45% recorded once. The origin of this receptor is an adult man with Graves' hyperthyroidism. Material: peripheral blood or thyroid tissue (not recorded which). The chain links TRBV7-3 to TRBJ2-7, with D tentatively TRBD1 (6 bases). In DNA, the CDR3 is TGCGCCAGCAGCCAAGATTGGATGGGTGGGGGCCACGGGCAGTACTTC. Protein: CASSQDWMGGGHGQYF.